This record looks at one T cell receptor (beta chain) sequence and its context. The data belong to a study of PD-1 blockade in mismatch repair-deficient tumors. Study in general: Enrolled about 2012-2016, patients had progressing, pretreated mismatch repair-deficient cancers of about twelve types.

The data were produced by immunoSEQ multiplex PCR, yet TCRdb's version contains in-frame clones alone and is incomplete. The repertoire holds 100,000 to 150,000 clones, with about 90% as singletons. V gave up 7 bases and J gave up 2 bases, with 18 bases separating them. CDR1 is MNHEY and CDR2 is SVGAGI in the germline V gene. There are 15 residues in the CDR3. The chain joins TRBV6-5 to TRBJ2-7; D uncertain. This receptor was taken from an adult with mismatch repair-deficient cancer. The starting material was peripheral blood, obtained approximately 71 weeks after starting pembrolizumab. CDR3 amino acids: CASTQQPGWAYEQYF. The CDR3 bases are TGTGCCAGCACCCAACAACCCGGGTGGGCCTACGAGCAGTACTTC.